Each of the 7 T cell receptor beta chains below was sequenced from the same sample in a study of a mutant IDH1 vaccine in newly diagnosed glioma. Antigens of these TCRs are unknown. As to time point: week 47, end of study. The study gave 300 ug of mutant IDH1 20-mer peptide per vaccine dose, with topical imiquimod. Profiled with immunoSEQ multiplex PCR; TCRdb holds only in-frame clones, not every one. Of roughly 35,000 clones in the sample, about 75% were seen once. The sequenced sample was PBMCs, obtained from a glioma patient whose treatment included an IDH1 peptide vaccine. Receptor source: a man aged 40-49 years with glioma.

This rearrangement joins TRBV30 to TRBJ1-5; the D is unclear. This CDR3 is 13 amino acids long. The V end lost 4 bases, the J end lost 2 bases, and 9 bases lay between the germline ends. Germline V gene data show CDR1 as GTSNPN and CDR2 as SVGIG (reference sequence). The CDR3 loop is CAWNGRGNQPQHF. Written as DNA, the CDR3 is TGTGCCTGGAACGGACGGGGCAATCAGCCCCAGCATTTT.

The rearrangement joins TRBV28 to TRBJ2-5; 14 nucleotides match TRBD2. The germline V gene encodes CDR1 MDHEN and CDR2 SYDVKM. Trimming took 6 bases from V and 5 from J; bases not matched to a gene: 8. CDR3 size: 16 residues. The DNA of the CDR3 is TGTGCCAGCAGCCCAGGACTAGCGGGAGGCGGGGAGACCCAGTACTTC. It specifies CASSPGLAGGGETQYF.

The CDR3 nucleotides are TGTGCCAGTAGTACTCCGGGTCGAGGGGAGAGAAACACTGAAGCTTTCTTT. This sequence encodes CASSTPGRGERNTEAFF. V is TRBV19 and J is TRBJ1-1; a weak D match, TRBD1 (5 bases). CDR3 length equals 17 residues. Germline values: CDR1 LNHDA, CDR2 SQIVND (reference sequence). Trimming cost V 4 bases and J 2 bases, with 20 bases left between them.

In the case of this clone: The junction departs from germline at one end; a sequencing error may be responsible. The rearrangement links TRBV19 to TRBJ1-2; TRBD1 matches 9 bases. This CDR3 has 13 amino acids. Per the germline V gene, CDR1 is LNHDA and CDR2 is SQIVND (reference sequence). The CDR3 spells CASSIGTGYGYTF. CDR3 DNA: TGTGCCAGTAGCATAGGGACAGGGTACGGCTACACCTTC. Variable domain in full (rest from reference TRBV19 and TRBJ1-2): DGGITQSPKYLFRKEGQNVTLSCEQNLNHDAMYWYRQDPGQGLRLIYYSQIVNDFQKGDIAEGYSVSREKKESFPLTVTSAQKNPTAFYLCASSIGTGYGYTFGSGTRLTVV.

By frequency in the sample, this clone is medium-sized. The chain links TRBV7-2 to TRBJ1-6, with no clear D. The CDR3 has 13 amino acids. The ends were cut back, 5 bases at V and 9 bases at J, with 11 bases in the middle. The V gene's germline CDR1 is SGHTA and CDR2 FQGNSA. The CDR3 here is CASSMGWVSPLHF. Here the CDR3 DNA reads TGTGCCAGCAGCATGGGGTGGGTTTCACCCCTCCACTTT.

This chain joins TRBV21-1 and TRBJ2-2; TRBD1 reflects the table's D call only, with no check against the DNA. TRBV21-1 is reported as a pseudogene. The length of the CDR3 is 14 residues. As DNA, the CDR3 is TGTGCCAGCAACACCAAGGGGGAGACCGGGGAGCTGTTTTTT. The encoded protein is CASNTKGETGELFF.

J is TRBJ1-5 and V is TRBV6-6; perhaps TRBD1 as D (5 bases). This CDR3 is 15 amino acids long. Germline values: CDR1 MNHNY, CDR2 SVGAGI (reference sequence). V lost 0 bases and J lost 1, with 7 bases in between. CDR3 protein: CASSYSKGSNQPQHF. CDR3 DNA sequence: TGTGCCAGCAGTTACTCGAAGGGGAGCAATCAGCCCCAGCATTTT.